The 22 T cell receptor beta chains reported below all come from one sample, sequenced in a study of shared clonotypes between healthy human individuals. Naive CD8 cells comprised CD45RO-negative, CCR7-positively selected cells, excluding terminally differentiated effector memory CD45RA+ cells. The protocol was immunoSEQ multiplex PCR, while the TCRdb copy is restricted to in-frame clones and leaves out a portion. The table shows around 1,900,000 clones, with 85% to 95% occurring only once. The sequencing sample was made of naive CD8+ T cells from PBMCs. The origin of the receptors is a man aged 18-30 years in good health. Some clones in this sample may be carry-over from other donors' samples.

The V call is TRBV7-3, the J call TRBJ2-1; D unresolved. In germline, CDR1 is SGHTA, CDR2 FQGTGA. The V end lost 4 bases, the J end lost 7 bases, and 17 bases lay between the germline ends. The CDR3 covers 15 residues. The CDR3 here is CASSSSRSFGNEQFF. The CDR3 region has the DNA TGTGCCAGCAGCTCGAGTCGGTCGTTCGGGAATGAGCAGTTCTTC.

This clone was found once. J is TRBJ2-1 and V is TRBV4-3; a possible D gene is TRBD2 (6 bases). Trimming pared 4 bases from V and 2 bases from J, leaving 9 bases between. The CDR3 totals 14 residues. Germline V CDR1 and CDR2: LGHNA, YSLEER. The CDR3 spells CASSPGVTYNEQFF. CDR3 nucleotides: TGCGCCAGCAGCCCGGGAGTGACCTACAATGAGCAGTTCTTC.

CDR3: CASSMTSGRGQETQYF. The CDR3 bases are TGTGCCAGCAGCATGACTAGCGGGAGAGGTCAAGAGACCCAGTACTTC. This rearrangement joins TRBV7-9 to TRBJ2-5, with 12 bases that match TRBD2. Germline V gene sequence: CDR1 SEHNR, CDR2 FQNEAQ (reference sequence). CDR3 size: 16 residues. V shed 5 bases, J shed 2 bases, and the junction held 6 bases outside the gene matches.

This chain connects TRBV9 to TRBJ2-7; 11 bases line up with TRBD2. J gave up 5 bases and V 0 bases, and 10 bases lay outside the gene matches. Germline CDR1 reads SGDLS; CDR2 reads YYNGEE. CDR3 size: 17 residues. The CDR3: CASSVDSKLAGDHEQYF. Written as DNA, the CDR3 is TGTGCCAGCAGCGTAGACTCAAAACTAGCGGGAGACCACGAGCAGTACTTC.

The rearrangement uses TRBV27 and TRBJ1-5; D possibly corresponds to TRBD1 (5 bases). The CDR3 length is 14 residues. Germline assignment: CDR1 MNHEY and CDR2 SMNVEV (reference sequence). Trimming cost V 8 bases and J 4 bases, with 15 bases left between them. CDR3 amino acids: CASGWAGPNQPQHF. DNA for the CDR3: TGTGCCAGCGGATGGGCAGGGCCTAATCAGCCCCAGCATTTT.

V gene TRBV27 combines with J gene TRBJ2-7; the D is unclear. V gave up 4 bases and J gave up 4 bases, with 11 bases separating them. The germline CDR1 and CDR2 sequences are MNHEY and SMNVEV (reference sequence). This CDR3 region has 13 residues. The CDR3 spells CASSSGVLYEQYF. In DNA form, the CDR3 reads TGTGCCAGCAGTTCGGGTGTTCTATACGAGCAGTACTTC.

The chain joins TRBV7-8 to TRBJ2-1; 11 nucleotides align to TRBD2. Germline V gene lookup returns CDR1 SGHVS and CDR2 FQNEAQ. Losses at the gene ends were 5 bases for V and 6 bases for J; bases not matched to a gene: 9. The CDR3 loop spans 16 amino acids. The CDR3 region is CASSPRTSGPFNEQFF. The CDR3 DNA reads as TGTGCCAGCAGCCCACGGACTAGCGGGCCCTTCAATGAGCAGTTCTTC.

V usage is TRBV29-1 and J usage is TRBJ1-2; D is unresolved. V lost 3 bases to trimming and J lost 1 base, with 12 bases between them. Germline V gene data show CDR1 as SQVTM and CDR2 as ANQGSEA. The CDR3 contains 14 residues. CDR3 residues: CSVESTDLNYGYTF. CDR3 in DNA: TGCAGCGTTGAGAGCACGGACCTTAACTATGGCTACACCTTC.

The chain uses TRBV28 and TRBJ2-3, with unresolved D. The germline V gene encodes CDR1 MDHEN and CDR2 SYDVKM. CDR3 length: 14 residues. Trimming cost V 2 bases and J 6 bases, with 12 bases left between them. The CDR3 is CASSLARTKDTQYF. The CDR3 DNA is TGTGCCAGCAGTTTAGCTCGGACCAAGGATACGCAGTATTTT. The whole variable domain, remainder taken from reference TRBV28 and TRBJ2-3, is DVKVTQSSRYLVKRTGEKVFLECVQDMDHENMFWYRQDPGLGLRLIYFSYDVKMKEKGDIPEGYSVSREKKERFSLILESASTNQTSMYLCASSLARTKDTQYFGPGTRLTVL.

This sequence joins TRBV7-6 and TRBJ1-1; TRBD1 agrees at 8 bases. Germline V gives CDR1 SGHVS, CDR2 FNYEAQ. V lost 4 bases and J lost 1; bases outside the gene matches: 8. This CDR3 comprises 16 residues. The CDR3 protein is CASSSLQTGENTEAFF. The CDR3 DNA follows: TGTGCCAGCAGCTCACTTCAGACAGGGGAGAACACTGAAGCTTTCTTT.

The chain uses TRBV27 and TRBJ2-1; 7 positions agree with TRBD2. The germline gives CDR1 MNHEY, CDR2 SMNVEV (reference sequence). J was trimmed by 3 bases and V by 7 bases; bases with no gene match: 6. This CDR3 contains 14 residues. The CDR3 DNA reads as TGTGCCAGCATGGAGCGGGGAGTCTACAATGAGCAGTTCTTC. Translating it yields CASMERGVYNEQFF.

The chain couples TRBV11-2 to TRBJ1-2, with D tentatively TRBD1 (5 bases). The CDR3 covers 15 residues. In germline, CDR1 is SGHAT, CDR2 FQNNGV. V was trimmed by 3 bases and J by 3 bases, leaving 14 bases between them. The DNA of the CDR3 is TGTGCCAGCAGCTTCAACGACGGGGGTTACTATGGCTACACCTTC. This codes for CASSFNDGGYYGYTF.

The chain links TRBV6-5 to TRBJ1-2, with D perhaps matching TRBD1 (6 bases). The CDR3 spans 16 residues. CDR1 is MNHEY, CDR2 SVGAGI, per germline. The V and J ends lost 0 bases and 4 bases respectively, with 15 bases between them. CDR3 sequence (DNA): TGTGCCAGCAGTTACTCGATGGAAGGGGGTACCTATGGCTACACCTTC. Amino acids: CASSYSMEGGTYGYTF.

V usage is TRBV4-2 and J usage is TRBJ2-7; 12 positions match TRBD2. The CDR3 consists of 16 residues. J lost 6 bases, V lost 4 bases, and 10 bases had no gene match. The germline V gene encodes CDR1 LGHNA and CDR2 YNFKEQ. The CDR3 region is CASSPRTSGIEREQYF. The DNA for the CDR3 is TGTGCCAGCAGCCCCCGGACTAGCGGGATAGAGCGCGAGCAGTACTTC.

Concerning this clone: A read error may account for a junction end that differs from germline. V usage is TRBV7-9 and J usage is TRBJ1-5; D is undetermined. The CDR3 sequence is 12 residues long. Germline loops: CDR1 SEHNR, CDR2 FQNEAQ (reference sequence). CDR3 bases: TGCGCGTCGACAATTAGCAATCAGCCCCAGCATTTT. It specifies CASTISNQPQHF.

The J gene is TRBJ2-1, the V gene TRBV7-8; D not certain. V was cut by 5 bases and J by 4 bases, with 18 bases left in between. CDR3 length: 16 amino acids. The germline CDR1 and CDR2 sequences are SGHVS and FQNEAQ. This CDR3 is CASSPRDGALYNEQFF. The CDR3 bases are TGTGCCAGCAGCCCCCGAGACGGAGCCCTATACAATGAGCAGTTCTTC. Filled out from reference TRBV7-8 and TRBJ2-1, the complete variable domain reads GAGVSQSPRYKVAKRGQDVALRCDPISGHVSLFWYQQALGQGPEFLTYFQNEAQLDKSGLPSDRFFAERPEGSVSTLKIQRTQQEDSAVYLCASSPRDGALYNEQFFGPGTRLTVL.

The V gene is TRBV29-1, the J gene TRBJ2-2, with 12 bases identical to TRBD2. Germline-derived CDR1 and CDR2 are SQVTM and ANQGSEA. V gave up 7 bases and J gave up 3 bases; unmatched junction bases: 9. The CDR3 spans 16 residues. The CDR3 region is CSATTSGGTYTGELFF. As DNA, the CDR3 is TGCAGCGCTACGACTAGCGGGGGTACTTACACCGGGGAGCTGTTTTTT.

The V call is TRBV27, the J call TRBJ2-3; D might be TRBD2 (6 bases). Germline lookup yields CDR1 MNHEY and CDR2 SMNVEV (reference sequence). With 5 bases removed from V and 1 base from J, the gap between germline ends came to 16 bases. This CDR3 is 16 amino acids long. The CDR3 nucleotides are TGTGCCAGCAGTCCACTTATGGGGGGACGCACAGATACGCAGTATTTT. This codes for CASSPLMGGRTDTQYF.

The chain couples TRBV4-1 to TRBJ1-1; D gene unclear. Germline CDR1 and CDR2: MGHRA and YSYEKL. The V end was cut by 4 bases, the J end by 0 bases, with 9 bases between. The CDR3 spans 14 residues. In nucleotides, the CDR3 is TGCGCCAGCAGCCCGGAGACACTGAACACTGAAGCTTTCTTT. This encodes CASSPETLNTEAFF.

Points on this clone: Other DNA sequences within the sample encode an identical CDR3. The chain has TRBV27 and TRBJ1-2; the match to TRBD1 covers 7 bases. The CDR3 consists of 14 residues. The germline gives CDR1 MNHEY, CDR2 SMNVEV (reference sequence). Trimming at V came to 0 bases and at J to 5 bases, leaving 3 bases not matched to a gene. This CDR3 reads CASSLSGGGYGYTF. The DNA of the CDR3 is TGTGCCAGCAGTTTATCAGGGGGCGGGTATGGCTACACCTTC.

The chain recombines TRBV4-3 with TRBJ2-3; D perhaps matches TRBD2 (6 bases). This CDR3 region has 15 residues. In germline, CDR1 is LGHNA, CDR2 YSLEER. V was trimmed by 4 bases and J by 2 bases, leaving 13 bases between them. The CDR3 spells CASSPQRVNTDTQYF. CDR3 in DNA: TGCGCCAGCAGCCCTCAGCGGGTGAACACAGATACGCAGTATTTT.

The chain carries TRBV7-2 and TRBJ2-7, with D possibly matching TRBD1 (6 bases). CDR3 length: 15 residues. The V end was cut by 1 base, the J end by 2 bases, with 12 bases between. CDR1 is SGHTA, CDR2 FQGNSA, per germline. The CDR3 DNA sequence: TGTGCCAGCAGCTTAGAAGGCAGGGGAACCTACGAGCAGTACTTC. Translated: CASSLEGRGTYEQYF.